This T cell receptor (beta chain) is drawn from a study of cytomegalovirus exposure and HLA in healthy donors. CDR1 and CDR2 (germline): LGHNA, YNFKEQ. The CDR3 is made up of 17 amino acids. Trimming removed 0 bases from V and 5 bases from J, with 17 bases in between. Primers included in the PCR were 60 Vbeta and 13 Jbeta primers. Profiled with immunoSEQ multiplex PCR; TCRdb holds only in-frame clones, not every one. The sample lists roughly 130,000 clones, around 80% occurring once. The specimen sequenced was PBMCs. The sequence came from a young man in good health and CMV-seronegative. This rearrangement joins TRBV4-2 to TRBJ2-1; D perhaps matches TRBD2 (6 bases). CDR3 nucleotide sequence: TGTGCCAGCAGCCAAGAGGTACTCGGGAGTGGGAACAATGAGCAGTTCTTC. It specifies CASSQEVLGSGNNEQFF.